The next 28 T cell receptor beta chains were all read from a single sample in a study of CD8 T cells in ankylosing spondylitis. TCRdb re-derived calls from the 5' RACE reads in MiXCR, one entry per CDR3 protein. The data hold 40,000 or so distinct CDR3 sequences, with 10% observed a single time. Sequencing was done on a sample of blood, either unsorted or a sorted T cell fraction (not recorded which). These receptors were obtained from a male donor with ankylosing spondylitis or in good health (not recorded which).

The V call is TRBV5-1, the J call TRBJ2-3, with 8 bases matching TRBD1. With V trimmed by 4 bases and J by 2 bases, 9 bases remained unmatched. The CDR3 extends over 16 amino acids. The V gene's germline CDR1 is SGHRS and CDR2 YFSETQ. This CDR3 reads CASSPGTGSNTDTQYF. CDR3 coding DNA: TGCGCCAGCAGCCCCGGGACAGGCTCCAACACAGATACGCAGTATTTT. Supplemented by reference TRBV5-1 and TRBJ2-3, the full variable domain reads KAGVTQTPRYLIKTRGQQVTLSCSPISGHRSVSWYQQTPGQGLQFLFEYFSETQRNKGNFPGRFSGRQFSNSRSEMNVSTLELGDSALYLCASSPGTGSNTDTQYFGPGTRLTVL.

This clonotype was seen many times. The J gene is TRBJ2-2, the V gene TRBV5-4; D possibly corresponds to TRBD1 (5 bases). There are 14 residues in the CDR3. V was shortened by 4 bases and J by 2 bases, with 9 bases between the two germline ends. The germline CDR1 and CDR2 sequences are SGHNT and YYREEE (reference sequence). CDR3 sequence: CASSRDRNTGELFF. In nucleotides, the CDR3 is TGTGCCAGCAGCCGAGACAGAAACACCGGGGAGCTGTTTTTT.

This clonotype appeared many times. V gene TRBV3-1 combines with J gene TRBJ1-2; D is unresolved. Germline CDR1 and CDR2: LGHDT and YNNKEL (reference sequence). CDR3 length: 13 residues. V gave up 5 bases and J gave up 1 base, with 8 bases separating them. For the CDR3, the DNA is TGTGCCAGCAGCGGTGGGATTAACTATGGCTACACCTTC. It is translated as CASSGGINYGYTF.

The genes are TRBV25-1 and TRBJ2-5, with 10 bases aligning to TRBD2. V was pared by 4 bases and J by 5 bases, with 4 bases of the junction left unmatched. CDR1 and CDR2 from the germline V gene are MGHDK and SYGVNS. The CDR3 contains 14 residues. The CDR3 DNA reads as TGTGCCAGCAGTGTAGCGGGAGGCCGGGAGACCCAGTACTTC. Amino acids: CASSVAGGRETQYF.

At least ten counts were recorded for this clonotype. CDR3 protein: CASLRASTKEQFF. CDR3 DNA: TGTGCCAGCCTTCGGGCTAGCACTAAGGAGCAGTTCTTC. This sequence joins TRBV2 and TRBJ2-1, with a possible D match to TRBD2 (5 bases). Trimming cost V 8 bases and J 10 bases, with 18 bases left between them. The CDR3 extends over 13 amino acids. In germline, CDR1 is SNHLY, CDR2 FYNNEI.

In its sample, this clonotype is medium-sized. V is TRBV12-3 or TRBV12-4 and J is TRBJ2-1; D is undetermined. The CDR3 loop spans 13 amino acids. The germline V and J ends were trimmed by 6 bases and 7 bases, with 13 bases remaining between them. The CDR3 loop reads CASSQNRWNEQFF. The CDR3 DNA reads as TGTGCCAGCAGCCAAAATAGGTGGAATGAGCAGTTCTTC.

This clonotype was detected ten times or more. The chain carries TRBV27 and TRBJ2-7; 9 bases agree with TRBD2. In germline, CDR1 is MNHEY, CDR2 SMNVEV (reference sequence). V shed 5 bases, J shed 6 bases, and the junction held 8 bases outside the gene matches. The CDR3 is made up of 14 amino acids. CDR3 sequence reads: CASSTPSGTGEQYF. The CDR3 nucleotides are TGTGCCAGCAGTACCCCTAGCGGGACGGGCGAGCAGTACTTC.

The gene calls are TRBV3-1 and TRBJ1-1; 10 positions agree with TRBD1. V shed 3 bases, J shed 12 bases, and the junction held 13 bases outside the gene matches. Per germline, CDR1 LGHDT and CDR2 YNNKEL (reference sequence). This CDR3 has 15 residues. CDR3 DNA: TGTGCCAGCAGCCAGACCGGGACAGGGGCGGGATTAACTTTCTTT. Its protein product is CASSQTGTGAGLTFF.

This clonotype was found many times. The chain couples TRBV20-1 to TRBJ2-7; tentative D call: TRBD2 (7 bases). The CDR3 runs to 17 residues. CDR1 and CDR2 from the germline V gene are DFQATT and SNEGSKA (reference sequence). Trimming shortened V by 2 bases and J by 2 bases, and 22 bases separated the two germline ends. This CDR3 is CSARRPSFGGAAYEQYF. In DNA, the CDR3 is TGCAGTGCTAGAAGACCCTCCTTTGGGGGGGCGGCCTACGAGCAGTACTTC.

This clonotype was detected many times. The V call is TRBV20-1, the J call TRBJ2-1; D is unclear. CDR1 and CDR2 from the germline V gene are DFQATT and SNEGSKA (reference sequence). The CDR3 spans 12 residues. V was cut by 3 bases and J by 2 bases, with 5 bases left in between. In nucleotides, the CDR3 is TGCAGTGCTAGTCGGCCCTACAATGAGCAGTTCTTC. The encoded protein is CSASRPYNEQFF.

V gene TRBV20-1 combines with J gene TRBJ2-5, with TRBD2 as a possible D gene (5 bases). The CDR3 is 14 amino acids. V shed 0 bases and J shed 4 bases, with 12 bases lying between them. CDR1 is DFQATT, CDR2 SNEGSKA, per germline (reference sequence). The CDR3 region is CSARDLRSGETQYF. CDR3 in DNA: TGCAGTGCTAGAGATTTGCGGAGCGGAGAGACCCAGTACTTC.

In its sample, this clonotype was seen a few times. The CDR3 is CAWSQGAGGNTIYF. CDR3 nucleotides: TGTGCCTGGAGTCAGGGGGCCGGAGGAAACACCATATATTTT. J is TRBJ1-3 and V is TRBV30, with 8 bases aligning to TRBD1. The germline V gene has CDR1 GTSNPN and CDR2 SVGIG (reference sequence). The CDR3 sequence is 14 residues long. V lost 2 bases to trimming and J lost 4 bases; unmatched junction nucleotides: 4.

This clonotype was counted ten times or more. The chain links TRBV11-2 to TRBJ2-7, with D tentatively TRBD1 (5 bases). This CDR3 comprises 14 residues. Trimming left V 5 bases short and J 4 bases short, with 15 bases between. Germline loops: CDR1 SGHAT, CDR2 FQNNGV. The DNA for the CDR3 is TGTGCCAGCAGCCTCACTCAGGGTCAATACGAGCAGTACTTC. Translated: CASSLTQGQYEQYF. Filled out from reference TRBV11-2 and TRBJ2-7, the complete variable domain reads EAGVAQSPRYKIIEKRQSVAFWCNPISGHATLYWYQQILGQGPKLLIQFQNNGVVDDSQLPKDRFSAERLKGVDSTLKIQPAKLEDSAVYLCASSLTQGQYEQYFGPGTRLTVT.

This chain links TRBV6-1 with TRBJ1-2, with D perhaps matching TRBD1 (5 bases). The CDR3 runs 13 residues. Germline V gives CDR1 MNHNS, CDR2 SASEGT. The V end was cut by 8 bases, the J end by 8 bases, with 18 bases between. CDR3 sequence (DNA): TGTGCCAGCGGGGACCGGGCCAATTACGGCTACACCTTC. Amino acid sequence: CASGDRANYGYTF.

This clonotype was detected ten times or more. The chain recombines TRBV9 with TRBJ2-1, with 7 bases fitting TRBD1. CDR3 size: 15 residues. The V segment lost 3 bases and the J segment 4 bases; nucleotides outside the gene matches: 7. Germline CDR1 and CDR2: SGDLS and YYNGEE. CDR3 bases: TGTGCCAGCAGCGCTGAGGGGGACAGATACAATGAGCAGTTCTTC. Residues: CASSAEGDRYNEQFF.

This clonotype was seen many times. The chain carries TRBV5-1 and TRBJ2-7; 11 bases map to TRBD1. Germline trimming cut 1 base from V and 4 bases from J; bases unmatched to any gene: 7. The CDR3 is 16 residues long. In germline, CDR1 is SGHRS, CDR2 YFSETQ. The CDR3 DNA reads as TGCGCCAGCAGCTTGACTTCCGGGACAGGGGGATACGAGCAGTACTTC. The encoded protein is CASSLTSGTGGYEQYF.

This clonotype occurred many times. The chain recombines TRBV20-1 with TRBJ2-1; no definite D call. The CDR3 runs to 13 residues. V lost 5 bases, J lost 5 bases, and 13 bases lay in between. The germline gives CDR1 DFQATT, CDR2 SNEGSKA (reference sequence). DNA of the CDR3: TGCAGTGCTCTAAAGGCCGATCACAATGAGCAGTTCTTC. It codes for CSALKADHNEQFF.

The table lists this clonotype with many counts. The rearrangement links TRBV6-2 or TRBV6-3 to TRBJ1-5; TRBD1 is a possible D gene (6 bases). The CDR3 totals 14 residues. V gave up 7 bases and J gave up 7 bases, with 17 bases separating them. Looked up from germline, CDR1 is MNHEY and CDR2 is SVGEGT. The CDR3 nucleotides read TGTGCCAGCAAGTTCGGAGGGGGTGGGCAGCCCCAGCATTTT. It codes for CASKFGGGGQPQHF.

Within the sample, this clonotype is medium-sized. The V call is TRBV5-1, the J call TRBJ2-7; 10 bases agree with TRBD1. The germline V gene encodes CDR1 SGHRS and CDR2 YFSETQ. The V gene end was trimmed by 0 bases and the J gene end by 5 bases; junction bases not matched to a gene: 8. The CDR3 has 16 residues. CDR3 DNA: TGCGCCAGCAGCTTGGAGGGGACAGGGGTATTCGACGAGCAGTACTTC. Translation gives CASSLEGTGVFDEQYF.

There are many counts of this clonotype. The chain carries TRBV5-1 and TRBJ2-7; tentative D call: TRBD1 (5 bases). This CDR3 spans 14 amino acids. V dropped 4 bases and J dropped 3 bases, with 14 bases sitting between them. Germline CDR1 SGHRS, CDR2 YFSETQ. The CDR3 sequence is CASSLGAGNYEQYF. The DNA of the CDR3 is TGCGCCAGCAGCCTTGGGGCAGGGAACTACGAGCAGTACTTC. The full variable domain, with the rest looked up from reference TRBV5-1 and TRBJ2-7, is KAGVTQTPRYLIKTRGQQVTLSCSPISGHRSVSWYQQTPGQGLQFLFEYFSETQRNKGNFPGRFSGRQFSNSRSEMNVSTLELGDSALYLCASSLGAGNYEQYFGPGTRLTVT.

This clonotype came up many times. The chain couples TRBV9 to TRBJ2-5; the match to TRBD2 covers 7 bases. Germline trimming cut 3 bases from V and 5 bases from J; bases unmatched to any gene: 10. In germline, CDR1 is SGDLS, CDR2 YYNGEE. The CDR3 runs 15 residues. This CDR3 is CASSELSAGVETQYF. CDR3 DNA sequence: TGTGCCAGCAGCGAACTCTCGGCGGGAGTGGAGACCCAGTACTTC.

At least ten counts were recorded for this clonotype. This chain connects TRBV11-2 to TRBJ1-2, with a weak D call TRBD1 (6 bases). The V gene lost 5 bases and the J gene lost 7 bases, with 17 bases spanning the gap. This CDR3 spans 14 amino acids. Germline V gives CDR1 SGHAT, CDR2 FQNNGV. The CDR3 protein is CASSPQVTGSGYTF. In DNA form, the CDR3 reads TGTGCCAGCAGCCCCCAGGTCACAGGGTCTGGCTACACCTTC. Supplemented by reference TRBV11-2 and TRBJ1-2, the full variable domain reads EAGVAQSPRYKIIEKRQSVAFWCNPISGHATLYWYQQILGQGPKLLIQFQNNGVVDDSQLPKDRFSAERLKGVDSTLKIQPAKLEDSAVYLCASSPQVTGSGYTFGSGTRLTVV.

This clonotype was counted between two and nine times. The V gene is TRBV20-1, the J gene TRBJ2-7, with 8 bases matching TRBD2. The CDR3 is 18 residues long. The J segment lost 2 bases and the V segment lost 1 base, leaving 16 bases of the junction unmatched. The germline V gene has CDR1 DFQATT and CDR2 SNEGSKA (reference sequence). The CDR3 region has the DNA TGCAGTGCTAGAGCAAAGGGGTTCGGTGTAGCGGGGCCCTACGAGCAGTACTTC. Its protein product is CSARAKGFGVAGPYEQYF.

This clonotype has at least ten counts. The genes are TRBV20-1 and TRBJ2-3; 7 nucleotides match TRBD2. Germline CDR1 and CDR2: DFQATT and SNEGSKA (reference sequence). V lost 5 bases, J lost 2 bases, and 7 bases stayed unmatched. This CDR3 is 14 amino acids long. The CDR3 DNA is TGCAGTGCTCGCGGGAGTAGGTACACAGATACGCAGTATTTT. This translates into CSARGSRYTDTQYF.

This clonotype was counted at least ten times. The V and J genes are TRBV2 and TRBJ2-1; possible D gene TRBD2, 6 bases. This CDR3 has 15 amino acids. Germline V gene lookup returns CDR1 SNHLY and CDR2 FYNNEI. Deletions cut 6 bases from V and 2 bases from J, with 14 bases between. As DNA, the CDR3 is TGTGCCAGCAGGACCCAGGGACTGACCTACAATGAGCAGTTCTTC. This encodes CASRTQGLTYNEQFF.

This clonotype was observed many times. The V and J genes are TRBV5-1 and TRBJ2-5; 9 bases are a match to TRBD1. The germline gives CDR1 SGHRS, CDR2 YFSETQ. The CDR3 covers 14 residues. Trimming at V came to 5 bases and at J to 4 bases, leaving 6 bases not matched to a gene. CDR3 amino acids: CASSVDRGGETQYF. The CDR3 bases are TGCGCCAGCAGTGTGGACAGGGGCGGAGAGACCCAGTACTTC.

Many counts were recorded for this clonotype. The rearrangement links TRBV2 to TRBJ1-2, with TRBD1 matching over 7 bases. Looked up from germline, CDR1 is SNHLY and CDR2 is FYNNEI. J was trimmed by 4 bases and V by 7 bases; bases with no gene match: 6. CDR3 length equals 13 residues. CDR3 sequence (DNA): TGTGCCAGCATTGGACAGGATTTCTATGGCTACACCTTC. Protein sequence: CASIGQDFYGYTF.

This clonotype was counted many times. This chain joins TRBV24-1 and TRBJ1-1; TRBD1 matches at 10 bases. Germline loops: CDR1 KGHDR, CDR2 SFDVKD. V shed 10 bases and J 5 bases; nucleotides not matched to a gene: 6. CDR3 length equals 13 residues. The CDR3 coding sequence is TGTGCCACAACGGACAGGGGGAGAACTGAAGCTTTCTTT. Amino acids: CATTDRGRTEAFF.